One and the same sample provided the 15 T cell receptor beta chains below, sequenced in a study of glioma-infiltrating T cells after dendritic cell vaccination. Here immunoSEQ multiplex PCR was the method, and the copy in TCRdb shows in-frame clones only, minus some. This table holds 75,000 to 100,000 clones, 79% found once. The sample consisted of blood, taken before dendritic cell vaccination. Receptors were obtained from a human donor with glioblastoma.

This clone was recorded once. The chain has TRBV30 and TRBJ1-2, with D perhaps TRBD1 (5 bases). V lost 4 bases to trimming and J lost 1 base, with 13 bases between them. From germline, CDR1 is GTSNPN and CDR2 SVGIG (reference sequence). This CDR3 is 14 amino acids long. The CDR3 nucleotides are TGTGCCTGGAATGGCAGGGAATTTAACTATGGCTACACCTTC. This encodes CAWNGREFNYGYTF.

V gene TRBV27 combines with J gene TRBJ1-5; TRBD1 aligns across 9 bases. CDR3 length: 14 residues. After removal of 2 bases from V and 7 bases from J, the junction contained 3 bases not matched to a gene. Per germline, CDR1 MNHEY and CDR2 SMNVEV (reference sequence). CDR3 protein: CASSLAGTGQPQHF. In DNA, the CDR3 is TGTGCCAGCAGTTTAGCGGGGACAGGGCAGCCCCAGCATTTT.

The V and J genes are TRBV5-4 and TRBJ2-7; tentatively, D is TRBD1 (6 bases). Trimming took 4 bases from V and 7 from J, leaving 15 bases between them. CDR3 length equals 13 residues. CDR1 is SGHNT, CDR2 YYREEE, per germline (reference sequence). CDR3 sequence (DNA): TGTGCCAGCAGCCATCCAGGGGTCAATGAGCAGTACTTC. This gives the protein CASSHPGVNEQYF.

The chain is built from TRBV19 and TRBJ1-2; D is unresolved. CDR3 length: 16 residues. Trimming shortened V by 6 bases and J by 3 bases, and 20 bases separated the two germline ends. Per the germline V gene, CDR1 is LNHDA and CDR2 is SQIVND (reference sequence). The CDR3 DNA follows: TGTGCCAGTAGGGACGTGCCCGGGCCCGGGGACTATGGCTACACCTTC. It codes for CASRDVPGPGDYGYTF.

This sequence joins TRBV5-1 and TRBJ2-3; 7 positions agree with TRBD1. The CDR3 is 18 residues long. Per the germline V gene, CDR1 is SGHRS and CDR2 is YFSETQ. The trim removed 4 bases at V and 0 bases at J, leaving 14 bases unmatched. The CDR3 DNA is TGCGCCAGCAGCCATACGAGTCGTACAGGGGTTAGCACAGATACGCAGTATTTT. It specifies CASSHTSRTGVSTDTQYF.

The rearrangement joins TRBV5-4 to TRBJ2-2; D ambiguous. Trimming took off 2 bases at V and 6 bases at J, with 11 bases between the two ends. The germline CDR1 and CDR2 sequences are SGHNT and YYREEE (reference sequence). This CDR3 contains 14 residues. The DNA of the CDR3 is TGTGCCAGCAGCTTCGATCTAGGTCCCGGGGAGCTGTTTTTT. This sequence encodes CASSFDLGPGELFF.

The chain couples TRBV28 to TRBJ2-7; 8 bases are shared with TRBD1. V was clipped by 5 bases and J by 3 bases; unmatched bases: 6. The CDR3 is made up of 14 amino acids. Germline CDR1 and CDR2: MDHEN and SYDVKM. Here the CDR3 reads CASSTAGGSYEQYF. The CDR3 DNA reads as TGTGCCAGCAGTACCGCAGGGGGCAGCTACGAGCAGTACTTC. The full variable domain, its missing parts supplied by reference TRBV28 and TRBJ2-7, is DVKVTQSSRYLVKRTGEKVFLECVQDMDHENMFWYRQDPGLGLRLIYFSYDVKMKEKGDIPEGYSVSREKKERFSLILESASTNQTSMYLCASSTAGGSYEQYFGPGTRLTVT.

This chain uses TRBV30 with TRBJ1-2; 9 nucleotides line up with TRBD1. The CDR3 covers 12 residues. The V segment lost 7 bases and the J segment 7 bases; nucleotides outside the gene matches: 7. The germline gives CDR1 GTSNPN, CDR2 SVGIG (reference sequence). The CDR3 region has the DNA TGTGCCTACCAACAGGGGGCTGGTGGCTACACCTTC. Translating it yields CAYQQGAGGYTF.

V gene TRBV29-1 combines with J gene TRBJ2-1; D ambiguous. The CDR3 is 13 residues long. Germline CDR1 reads SQVTM; CDR2 reads ANQGSEA. Trimming took off 4 bases at V and 1 base at J, with 8 bases between the two ends. The CDR3 DNA reads as TGCAGCGTTGGTCGAGCATCCTACAATGAGCAGTTCTTC. Translating it yields CSVGRASYNEQFF.

V usage is TRBV5-4 and J usage is TRBJ2-5; 9 bases agree with TRBD2. This CDR3 comprises 16 residues. Germline V CDR1 and CDR2: SGHNT, YYREEE (reference sequence). With V trimmed by 6 bases and J by 3 bases, 12 bases remained unmatched. The CDR3 spells CASTPGRRGGKETQYF. DNA for the CDR3: TGTGCCAGCACCCCCGGAAGGCGGGGGGGCAAAGAGACCCAGTACTTC.

This clone has ten or more counts. The V and J genes are TRBV19 and TRBJ2-1; 8 nucleotides agree with TRBD1. V was pared by 1 base and J by 6 bases, with 8 bases of the junction left unmatched. This CDR3 comprises 16 residues. Germline V gives CDR1 LNHDA, CDR2 SQIVND (reference sequence). In nucleotides, the CDR3 is TGTGCCAGTAGTATAGGGTACGGACAGGGAGTCAATGAGCAGTTCTTC. Translation gives CASSIGYGQGVNEQFF.

The rearrangement links TRBV5-6 to TRBJ2-1; 7 positions agree with TRBD2. This CDR3 is built from 16 residues. V shed 4 bases and J 6 bases; nucleotides not matched to a gene: 13. CDR1 is SGHDT and CDR2 is YYEEEE in the germline V gene. CDR3 sequence (DNA): TGTGCCAGCAGCCGCATGGTGGCGGGAGATCTCAATGAGCAGTTCTTC. Amino acids: CASSRMVAGDLNEQFF.

The V and J genes are TRBV7-9 and TRBJ2-2; no firm D call. CDR3 length equals 12 residues. Germline CDR1 reads SEHNR; CDR2 reads FQNEAQ (reference sequence). V dropped 3 bases and J dropped 6 bases, with 5 bases sitting between them. The CDR3 bases are TGTGCCAGCAGCTTCGGTTCCGGGGAGCTGTTTTTT. Protein: CASSFGSGELFF.

V usage is TRBV9 and J usage is TRBJ2-7, with TRBD1 identical over 8 bases. V was pared by 3 bases and J by 4 bases, with 9 bases of the junction left unmatched. The V gene's germline CDR1 is SGDLS and CDR2 YYNGEE. CDR3 length: 15 residues. The CDR3 sequence is CASSGPGQVKYEQYF. The CDR3 nucleotides read TGTGCCAGCAGCGGGCCGGGACAGGTTAAATACGAGCAGTACTTC.

The J gene is TRBJ2-1, the V gene TRBV5-1; 8 nucleotides match TRBD2. Germline CDR1 and CDR2: SGHRS and YFSETQ. After removal of 5 bases from V and 10 bases from J, the junction contained 8 bases not matched to a gene. The CDR3 has 13 residues. Here the CDR3 reads CASRSGRRDEQFF. CDR3 DNA: TGCGCCAGCAGAAGCGGGAGAAGGGACGAGCAGTTCTTC.